The clone carrying this TCR beta chain was recorded a few times. A 3' RACE protocol on RNA, with unique molecular identifiers, produced the TCR library. MiXCR, applied by TCRdb to the 3' RACE reads, yields one record per CDR3 protein. This table holds around 41,000 distinct CDR3 sequences, 5% to 8% found once. As for treatment: PENTA 11 planned treatment interruption arm or continuous ART arm. Germline lookup yields CDR1 LGHDT and CDR2 YNNKEL (reference sequence). The CDR3 runs 17 residues. Trimming pared 0 bases from V and 5 bases from J, leaving 17 bases between. This record comes from a study of HIV-infected children after antiretroviral therapy interruption. Across the study: Children were on planned treatment interruption or continuous treatment.

The sequence was collected from a pool of human donors with HIV. The sample in question was CD45RA+ CD4+ T cells from PBMCs, pooled from several time points, obtained from a donor given antiretroviral therapy, either interrupted or continuous. Described subset: naive CD4+ CD45RA+ CD45RO- T cells. V usage is TRBV3-1 and J usage is TRBJ2-4, with D uncertain. CDR3 protein: CASSQEASGSIQNIQYF. The CDR3 DNA follows: TGTGCCAGCAGCCAAGAAGCTTCCGGCTCAATACAAAACATTCAGTACTTC. Filled out from reference TRBV3-1 and TRBJ2-4, the complete variable domain reads DTAVSQTPKYLVTQMGNDKSIKCEQNLGHDTMYWYKQDSKKFLKIMFSYNNKELIINETVPNRFSPKSPDKAHLNLHINSLELGDSAVYFCASSQEASGSIQNIQYFGAGTRLSVL.